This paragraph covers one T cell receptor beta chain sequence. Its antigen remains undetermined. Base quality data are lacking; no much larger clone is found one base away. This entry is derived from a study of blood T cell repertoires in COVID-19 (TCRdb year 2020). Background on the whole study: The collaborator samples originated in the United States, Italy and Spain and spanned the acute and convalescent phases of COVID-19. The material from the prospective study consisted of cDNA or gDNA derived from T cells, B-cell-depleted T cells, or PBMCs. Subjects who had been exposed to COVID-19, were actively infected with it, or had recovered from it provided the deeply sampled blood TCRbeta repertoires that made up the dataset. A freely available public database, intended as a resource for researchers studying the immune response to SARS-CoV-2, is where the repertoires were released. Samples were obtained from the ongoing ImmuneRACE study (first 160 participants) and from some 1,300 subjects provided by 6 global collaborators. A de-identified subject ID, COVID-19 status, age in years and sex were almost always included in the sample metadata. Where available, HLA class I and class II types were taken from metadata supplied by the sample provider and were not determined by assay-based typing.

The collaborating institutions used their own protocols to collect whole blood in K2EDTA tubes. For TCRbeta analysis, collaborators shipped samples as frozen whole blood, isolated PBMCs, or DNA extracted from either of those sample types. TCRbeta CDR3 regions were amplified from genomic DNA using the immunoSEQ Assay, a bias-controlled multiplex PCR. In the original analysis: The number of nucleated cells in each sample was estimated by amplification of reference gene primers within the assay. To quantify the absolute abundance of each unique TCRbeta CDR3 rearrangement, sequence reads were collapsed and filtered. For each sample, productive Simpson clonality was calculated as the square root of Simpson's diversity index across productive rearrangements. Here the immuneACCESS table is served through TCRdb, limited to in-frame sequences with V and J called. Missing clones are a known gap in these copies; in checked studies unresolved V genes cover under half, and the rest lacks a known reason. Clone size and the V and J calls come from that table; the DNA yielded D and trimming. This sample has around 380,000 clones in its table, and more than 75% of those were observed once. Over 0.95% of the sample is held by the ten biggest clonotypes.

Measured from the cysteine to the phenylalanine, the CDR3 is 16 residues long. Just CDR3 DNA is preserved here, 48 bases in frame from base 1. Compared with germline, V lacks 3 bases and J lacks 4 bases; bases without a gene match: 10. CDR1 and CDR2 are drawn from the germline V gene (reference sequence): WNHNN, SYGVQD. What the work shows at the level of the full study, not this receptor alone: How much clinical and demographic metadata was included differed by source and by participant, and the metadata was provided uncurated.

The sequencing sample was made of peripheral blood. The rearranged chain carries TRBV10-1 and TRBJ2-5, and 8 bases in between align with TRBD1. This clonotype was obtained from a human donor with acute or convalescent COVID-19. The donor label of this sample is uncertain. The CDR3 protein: CASSDPRQGYGETQYF. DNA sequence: TGCGCCAGCAGTGACCCAAGACAGGGGTATGGAGAGACCCAGTACTTC.